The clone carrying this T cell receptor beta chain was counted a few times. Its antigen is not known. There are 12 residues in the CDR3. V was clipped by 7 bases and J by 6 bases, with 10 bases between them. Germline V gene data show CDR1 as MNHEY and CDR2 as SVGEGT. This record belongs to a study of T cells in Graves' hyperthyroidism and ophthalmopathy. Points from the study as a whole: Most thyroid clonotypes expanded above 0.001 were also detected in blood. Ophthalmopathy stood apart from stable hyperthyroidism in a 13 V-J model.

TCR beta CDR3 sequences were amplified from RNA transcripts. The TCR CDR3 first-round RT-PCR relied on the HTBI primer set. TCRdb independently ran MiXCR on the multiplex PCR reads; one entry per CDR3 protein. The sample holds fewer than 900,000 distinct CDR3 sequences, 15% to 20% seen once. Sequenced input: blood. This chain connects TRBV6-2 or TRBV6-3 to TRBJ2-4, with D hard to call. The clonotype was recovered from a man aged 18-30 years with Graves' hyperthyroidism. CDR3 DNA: TGTGCCAGCAAGGCAGAAGGAAACATTCAGTACTTC. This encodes CASKAEGNIQYF.